This TCR beta chain is from a study of human T cells and chemical hapten exposure. This clonotype was counted at least ten times. Time point indicated: patch test 1, 2 weeks after DPC sensitization. Treatment meaning: therapeutic diphenylcyclopropenone sensitization with weekly scalp DPC. The germline gives CDR1 SGDLS, CDR2 YYNGEE. The CDR3 is 17 amino acids. Trimming at V came to 2 bases and at J to 5 bases, leaving 5 bases not matched to a gene. TCRdb processed the RACE reads anew with MiXCR; each CDR3 protein has one entry. The sample has 300,000 to 350,000 distinct CDR3 sequences, roughly 6.9% seen once.

The TCR originated in a woman younger than 35 with alopecia areata. Some clones in this sample may be carry-over from other donors' samples. Sequencing was performed on whole blood, taken in connection with sensitization to the hapten diphenylcyclopropenone (DPC). The chain links TRBV9 to TRBJ2-3, with 16 bases fitting TRBD2. The CDR3 spells CASSVGTSGGALDTQYF. CDR3 DNA: TGTGCCAGCAGCGTTGGGACTAGCGGGGGGGCCTTAGATACGCAGTATTTT.